The 8 T cell receptor beta chains below come from one sample, sequenced in a study of CD8+CD57+ T cells in acquired aplastic anemia. TCR beta VDJ and CDR3 were profiled, and genomic DNA was the template. MiXCR, applied by TCRdb to the reads, yields one record per CDR3 protein. The sample lists 200,000 to 250,000 distinct CDR3 sequences, around three fifths occurring once. CD8+CD57+ cell expansion had been shown by flow cytometry in patients chosen for sequencing. The specimen sequenced was sorted CD4+, CD8+, or CD8+CD57+ T cells (not recorded which) from PBMCs. These receptors were taken from a human donor with aplastic anemia.

The chain carries TRBV15 and TRBJ2-1, with 10 bases identical to TRBD2. Losses at the gene ends were 2 bases for V and 4 bases for J; bases not matched to a gene: 5. Per the germline V gene, CDR1 is LNHNV and CDR2 is YYDKDF (reference sequence). This CDR3 is 16 amino acids long. The CDR3 reads CATSRKTSGDYNEQFF. As DNA, the CDR3 is TGTGCCACCAGCAGAAAAACTAGCGGGGATTACAATGAGCAGTTCTTC.

J is TRBJ2-7 and V is TRBV11-3; D could derive from TRBD1 or TRBD2 (5 bases each). This CDR3 region has 15 residues. Trimming shortened V by 4 bases and J by 5 bases, and 18 bases separated the two germline ends. The V gene's germline CDR1 is SGHNT and CDR2 YENEEA. The DNA for the CDR3 is TGTGCCAGCAGCTCGAAGGCAGGGAGCATCGACGAGCAGTACTTC. Translation gives CASSSKAGSIDEQYF.

This clonotype was observed at least ten times. V is TRBV6-1 and J is TRBJ2-7; possible D gene TRBD1, 5 bases. V was clipped by 2 bases and J by 2 bases, with 13 bases between them. Germline V lookup: CDR1 MNHNS, CDR2 SASEGT. The CDR3 extends over 15 amino acids. CDR3 coding DNA: TGTGCCAGCAGTGAATCCCCGGACACCCCCTACGAGCAGTACTTC. Protein product: CASSESPDTPYEQYF.

V gene TRBV24-1 combines with J gene TRBJ2-7; TRBD2 matches at 9 bases. J lost 6 bases, V lost 5 bases, and 10 bases had no gene match. CDR3 length: 15 residues. In germline, CDR1 is KGHDR, CDR2 SFDVKD. CDR3 loop: CATSAPAGGRSEQYF. The CDR3 DNA reads as TGTGCCACCAGTGCCCCCGCGGGGGGGAGGAGCGAGCAGTACTTC.

Only a few counts were recorded for this clonotype. The CDR3 DNA sequence: TGCGCCAGTGCCCCCGGGACAGGGGGTAACGAGCAGTACTTC. Its protein product is CASAPGTGGNEQYF. The J gene is TRBJ2-7, the V gene TRBV10-2, with 11 bases aligning to TRBD1. After removal of 9 bases from V and 5 bases from J, the junction contained 9 bases not matched to a gene. The CDR3 has 14 amino acids. Per the germline V gene, CDR1 is WSHSY and CDR2 is SAAADI.

The chain uses TRBV20-1 and TRBJ1-5; a possible D gene is TRBD1 (6 bases). V was pared by 6 bases and J by 1 base, with 16 bases between. The CDR3 is 15 amino acids. Germline CDR1 and CDR2: DFQATT and SNEGSKA (reference sequence). DNA for the CDR3: TGCAGTGCGGCTCGGGGGGGCGGAAGCAATCAGCCCCAGCATTTT. Residues: CSAARGGGSNQPQHF.

This clonotype has a single count. J is TRBJ2-3 and V is TRBV7-9, with 10 bases identical to TRBD2. Germline lookup yields CDR1 SEHNR and CDR2 FQNEAQ (reference sequence). The CDR3 totals 16 residues. Germline trimming cut 4 bases from V and 2 bases from J; bases unmatched to any gene: 6. CDR3 region: CASSSSGGRYTDTQYF. CDR3 DNA: TGTGCCAGCAGCTCTAGCGGGGGCCGATACACAGATACGCAGTATTTT.

This clonotype was found a few times. The V gene is TRBV7-2, the J gene TRBJ2-2, with 13 bases fitting TRBD2. The CDR3 consists of 17 residues. Trimming took 4 bases from V and 5 from J; bases not matched to a gene: 7. Germline V gene lookup returns CDR1 SGHTA and CDR2 FQGNSA. The CDR3 coding sequence is TGTGCCAGCAGCTCGTGGACTAGCGGGAGAGTGACCGGGGAGCTGTTTTTT. Translating it yields CASSSWTSGRVTGELFF.